The 4 T cell receptor beta chains below were found in one sample sequenced in a study of cytomegalovirus exposure and HLA in healthy donors. Use of 60 Vbeta and 13 Jbeta primers characterized the PCR. Using immunoSEQ multiplex PCR, the repertoire was profiled, and TCRdb retains in-frame clones only, with some absent. This sample has about 59,000 clones, with about 69% found just once. The sample was PBMCs. The receptor source for this set is a man aged 25-45 years in good health and CMV-seropositive.

In its sample, this clone was seen once. The CDR3 loop is CASTYQLGAYGYTF. The CDR3 DNA reads as TGTGCCAGCACCTATCAGTTGGGGGCCTATGGCTACACCTTC. The gene calls are TRBV7-9 and TRBJ1-2; D possibly corresponds to TRBD1 (6 bases). Per the germline V gene, CDR1 is SEHNR and CDR2 is FQNEAQ (reference sequence). This CDR3 has 14 residues. Trimming took 7 bases from V and 4 from J, leaving 16 bases between them. Full variable domain (outside the CDR3, taken from reference TRBV7-9 and TRBJ1-2): DTGVSQNPRHKITKRGQNVTFRCDPISEHNRLYWYRQTLGQGPEFLTYFQNEAQLEKSRLLSDRFSAERPKGSFSTLEIQRTEQGDSAMYLCASTYQLGAYGYTFGSGTRLTVV.

V usage is TRBV6-5 and J usage is TRBJ2-5, with 9 bases lining up with TRBD2. In germline, CDR1 is MNHEY, CDR2 SVGAGI. This CDR3 region has 14 residues. V dropped 5 bases and J dropped 2; count of bases not matched to a gene: 3. The CDR3 nucleotides are TGTGCCAGCAGTCCCGGACTAGCGCAAGAGACCCAGTACTTC. It codes for CASSPGLAQETQYF.

V is TRBV10-1 and J is TRBJ2-7; 7 positions agree with TRBD1. This CDR3 has 15 residues. Germline loops: CDR1 WNHNN, CDR2 SYGVQD (reference sequence). CDR3 amino acids: CALGPYRGESYEQYF. The CDR3 nucleotides are TGCGCGCTCGGTCCGTACAGGGGCGAATCCTACGAGCAGTACTTC.

This chain's CDR3 is CATSRTGNSYNEQFF. The CDR3 coding sequence is TGTGCCACCAGCAGGACAGGGAACTCCTACAATGAGCAGTTCTTC. This chain uses TRBV15 with TRBJ2-1; 7 bases line up with TRBD1. Germline V CDR1 and CDR2: LNHNV, YYDKDF (reference sequence). Trimming at V came to 3 bases and at J to 0 bases, leaving 2 bases not matched to a gene. This CDR3 contains 15 residues.